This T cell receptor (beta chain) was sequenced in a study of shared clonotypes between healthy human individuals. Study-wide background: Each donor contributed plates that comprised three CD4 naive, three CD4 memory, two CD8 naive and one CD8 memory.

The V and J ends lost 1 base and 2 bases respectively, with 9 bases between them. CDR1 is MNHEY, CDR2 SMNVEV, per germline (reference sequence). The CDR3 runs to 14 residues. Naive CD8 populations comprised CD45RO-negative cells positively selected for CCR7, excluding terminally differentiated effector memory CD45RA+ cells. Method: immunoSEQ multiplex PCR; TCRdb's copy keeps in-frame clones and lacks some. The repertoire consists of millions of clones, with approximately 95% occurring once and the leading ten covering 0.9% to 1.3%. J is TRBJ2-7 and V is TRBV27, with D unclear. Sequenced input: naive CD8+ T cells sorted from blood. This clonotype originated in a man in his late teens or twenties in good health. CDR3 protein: CASSLLADPYEQYF. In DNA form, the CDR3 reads TGTGCCAGCAGTTTATTGGCAGACCCCTACGAGCAGTACTTC.